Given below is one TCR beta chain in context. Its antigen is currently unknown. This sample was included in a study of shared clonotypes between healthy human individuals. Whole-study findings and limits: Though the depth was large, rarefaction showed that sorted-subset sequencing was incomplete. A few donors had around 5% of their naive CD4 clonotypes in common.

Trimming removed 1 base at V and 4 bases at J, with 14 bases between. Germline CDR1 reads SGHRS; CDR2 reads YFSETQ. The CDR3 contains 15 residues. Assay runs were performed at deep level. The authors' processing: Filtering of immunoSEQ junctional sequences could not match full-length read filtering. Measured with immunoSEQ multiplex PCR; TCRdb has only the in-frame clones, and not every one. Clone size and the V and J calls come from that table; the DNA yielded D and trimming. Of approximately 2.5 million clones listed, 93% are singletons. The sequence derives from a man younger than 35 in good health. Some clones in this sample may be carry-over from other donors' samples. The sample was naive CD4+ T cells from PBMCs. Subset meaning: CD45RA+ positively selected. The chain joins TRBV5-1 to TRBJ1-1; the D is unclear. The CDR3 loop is CASSLLASSSTEAFF. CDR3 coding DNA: TGCGCCAGCAGCTTGTTAGCCTCCAGCAGCACTGAAGCTTTCTTT.